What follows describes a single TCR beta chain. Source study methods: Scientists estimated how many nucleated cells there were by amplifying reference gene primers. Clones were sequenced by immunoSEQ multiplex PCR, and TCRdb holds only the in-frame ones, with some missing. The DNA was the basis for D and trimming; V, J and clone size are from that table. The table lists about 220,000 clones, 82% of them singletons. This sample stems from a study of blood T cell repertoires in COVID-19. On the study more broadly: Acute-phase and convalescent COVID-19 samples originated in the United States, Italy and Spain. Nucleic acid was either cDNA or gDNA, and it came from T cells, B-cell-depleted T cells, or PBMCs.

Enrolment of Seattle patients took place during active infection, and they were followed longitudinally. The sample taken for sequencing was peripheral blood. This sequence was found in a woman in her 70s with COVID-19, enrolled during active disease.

The CDR3 is CASSFGGYTEAFF. DNA of the CDR3: TGTGCCAGCAGTTTCGGTGGTTACACTGAAGCTTTCTTT. The chain combines TRBV6-2 or TRBV6-3 with TRBJ1-1, with D unresolved. CDR3 size: 13 residues. V lost 4 bases, J lost 3 bases, and 9 bases lay in between. Germline loops: CDR1 MNHEY, CDR2 SVGEGT.